This TCR beta chain stems from a study of cytomegalovirus exposure and HLA in healthy donors (TCRdb year 2017). With respect to the entire study: According to an earlier analysis of around 600 of the donors, about 170 million T cells yielded 117 million unique TCR beta sequences and approximately 300 Gb of sequence data. Besides the first cohort of 666 subjects, a separate validation cohort made up of over 100 different subjects was used. Using immunosequencing, the study profiled T cell repertoires from 500 to 800 subjects and related those repertoires to cytomegalovirus serostatus. A later genetic analysis took genome-wide SNP genotypes for about 55% of the roughly 700 donors and used that subset as a discovery cohort. Roughly five DR-DQ haplotypes were handled as single units for association and clustering because linkage in the cohort was strong. The study combined high-throughput TCR immunosequencing, statistical association of individual TCRs with disease status, and machine learning to predict cytomegalovirus infection status. Donor age, sex, ethnicity and CMV serostatus were compiled alongside the repertoire data. On average, around 240,000 unique TCR beta nucleotide sequences were sequenced per donor among 398 genotyped donors of the cohort, with 15% to 20% of those sequences being non-productive. Typing coverage varied by locus: roughly 620-640 donors for A, B, C, DRB1 and DQB1; more than 500 for DQA1; around 610 for DPA1; roughly 450 for DPB1. HLA typing covered class I and class II loci at four-digit resolution. Among the roughly 380 genotyped donors, 75% to 90% belonged to the genetic ancestry cluster associated with self-reported Caucasian donors. Every discovery cohort repertoire had been produced on one sequencing platform. An earlier analysis of 500 to 750 of the donors applied high-throughput TCR beta sequencing to assess whether each TCR beta V gene segment acted as functional or pseudogenic. Rather than using new phenotypic data, the later analysis identified candidate immune exposures from TCR beta sequences and from how often those sequences occurred across donors. The study aimed to test whether signatures of past pathogen exposure could be identified by cataloging public T cell receptors. A later analysis re-analyzed previously published TCR beta repertoires from 650 to 800 donors and added high-resolution HLA genotyping to study TCR occurrence patterns. About 280 gigabases of sequencing data and roughly 90 million unique TCR sequences were included in an early release covering about 700 HLA-typed donors. General study outcomes and caveats: According to a later analysis, parvovirus B19, influenza, CMV and Epstein-Barr virus appeared linked to several top co-occurrence clusters. A cluster of highly shared sequence variants was judged likely to represent a technical artifact of the sequencing pipeline. The authors suggested that the approach could potentially be extended to other disease states and immunological phenotypes. The 87-base-pair reads could not distinguish some IMGT-functional V segments, including TRBV6-2 and TRBV6-3, so those segments were excluded. The classifier was reported to diagnose cytomegalovirus status with high specificity and sensitivity in both the original and validation cohorts. Only TCR beta chains were sequenced in this cohort, and the absence of alpha or paired-chain data limited detectable features. In a later analysis, HLA-associated TCR beta chains were found to be more clonally expanded and to have lower generation probabilities than equally common non-associated chains. A later analysis associated some 17,000 TCR beta sequences with specific HLA alleles at a false discovery rate of 0.05. Correlated functional status among segregating V segments might reflect linkage disequilibrium, but an unknown experimental factor could not be ruled out. The study listed 150 to 200 TCR beta chains as associated with cytomegalovirus. Roughly uniform sequencing depth across donors was assumed in presence/absence analyses, although this assumption may not hold. An association between a missense DCLRE1C variant and V-gene and J-gene trimming of TCR beta chains was found in a later genetic analysis and replicated in an independent cohort. Because some donors lacked HLA typing at each locus, the association tests relied only on the typed subset. In an earlier analysis of approximately 590 of the donors, most TCR beta V segments were observed in productive rearrangements about 87% or about 30% of the time, broadly matching IMGT annotations. A few of the identified cytomegalovirus-associated TCR beta chains were confirmed in vitro to be specific for cytomegalovirus antigens. According to a later genetic analysis, donors in an Asian-associated ancestry cluster had fewer N-insertions in productive TCRs than the roughly 660-donor mean. CMV serostatus was the only immune exposure information available for the cohort. While some public TCRs were present in many individuals, most TCR sequences turned up only very rarely across donors. When HLA alleles, especially DR and DQ, strongly co-occurred, TCR associations were difficult to assign to individual alleles. A further reported finding was that TCR beta sequences accurately predicted the HLA-A and HLA-B alleles for most subjects in the first cohort. A later analysis found that most CMV-associated TCR beta chains appeared HLA-restricted, with HLA associations seemingly driven largely by CMV exposure. Because counts were too low, 15 to 20 rarely observed V segments, including chromosome 9 orphons, were left out of the earlier analysis of 500 to 650 of the donors. According to a later analysis, TCR association rates differed among HLA loci, with DRB1 alleles showing the most associated TCRs and HLA-C alleles showing the fewest.

The cohort comprised fewer than 750 healthy bone marrow donors. Cohort members were all nominally healthy when sampled, although unrecorded immune exposures were likely present. The donor was CMV seronegative and belonged to the group of roughly 330 seronegative cohort members. Each donor provided a peripheral blood sample, and peripheral blood mononuclear cells were used for TCR beta sequencing. The Qiagen DNeasy Blood Extraction Kit was used to extract genomic DNA from the blood cell samples. The germline V gene supplies CDR1 MNHEY and CDR2 SVGAGI. Counted from cysteine to phenylalanine, this CDR3 has 14 amino acids. Only the CDR3 region is kept as DNA, spanning 42 bases read in frame from base 1. V lost 5 bases and J lost 4 bases, and the count of bases not matched to a germline gene is 6. This clone was picked up one time. Its specific antigen is unknown. The record has no base qualities; no much larger clone is one base away.

The protocol used for the library was the immunoSEQ multiplex PCR assay. For the multiplex PCR, a mixture combining 60 forward primers for TCR Vbeta segments and 13 reverse primers for TCR Jbeta segments was used. Amplification of the CDR3 region of rearranged TCR beta genes was performed with a multiplex PCR assay on genomic DNA. Amplified TCR beta libraries were sequenced as 87-base-pair reads on the Illumina HiSeq System. Per the authors' processing: A later analysis tallied approximately 87 million unique TCR beta chains across the approximately 670 repertoires, and about 10 million of those chains were shared by two or more donors. Raw reads were error-corrected and collapsed into unique sequences with a nearest-neighbor algorithm that merged closely related sequences to remove PCR and sequencing errors. To assign V, D and J gene segments, CDR3 sequences were aligned to IMGT reference sequences. For a sequence to be retained, at least a six-nucleotide match to both a V gene segment and a J gene segment was required. A rearrangement was called productive if the CDR3 had no stop codons and remained in frame with V and J, and every other rearrangement was called non-productive. Following IMGT convention, CDR3 was defined as the stretch from the second conserved V-encoded cysteine to the conserved J-encoded phenylalanine. The earlier analysis of 587 of the donors excluded sequences that lacked an unambiguous match to a single V gene segment. An earlier analysis of 587 of the donors classified V segments as functional when productive rearrangements were above 56.7% and as segregating when the standard deviation between donors was above 5%. A statistical classification framework was built to diagnose cytomegalovirus status from the catalog of TCR beta chain sequences. A later analysis assigned V and J genes by comparing TCR nucleotide sequences with IMGT/GENE-DB human TR gene sequences. A later analysis assigned CDR3 sequences and most-parsimonious VDJ recombination scenarios with the TCRdist pipeline. In a later analysis, each TCR beta chain was defined by its CDR3 amino acid sequence together with its V-gene family, and reads without a unique V-gene family were excluded. A later analysis removed over 500 highly shared, low-generation-probability nucleotide sequences to deal with suspected cross-contamination and a sequencing artifact. A later analysis calculated a clonal expansion index for each public chain from normalized within-repertoire ranks of inferred template counts. Generation probabilities in a later analysis came from a VDJ recombination model fitted to out-of-frame rearrangements, and those results were checked against IGoR. A later analysis scored TCR-TCR, TCR-HLA and TCR-CMV co-occurrence with hypergeometric tests, applying a repertoire-size bias correction to TCR pairs. To estimate false discovery rates, a later analysis permuted the HLA or CMV assignments 20 times. In a later analysis, co-occurring TCRs were grouped using DBSCAN, and TCRdist sequence similarity was added for clustering within HLA-allele-positive subsets. Repertoires with fewer than 30,000 or more than 120,000 public chains, plus five repertoires with anomalous nucleotide sharing, were excluded from co-occurrence clustering. TCRdb obtained this table from immuneACCESS and retained in-frame rearrangements with V and J assigned. These tables miss some clones; where compared with another copy, unresolved V genes account for less than half of the shortfall, and the remainder is unexplained. Clone size and V and J calls were adopted from that table, with D and trimming inferred from the DNA. The sample has about 170,000 clones on record, around 74% of them singletons. The ten top clones hold under 2.5% of the sample.

The origin of this receptor is a female donor in good health and CMV-seronegative. The sample taken for sequencing was PBMCs. The chain was built from TRBV6-5 and TRBJ1-2; a stretch of 8 junction bases matches TRBD1. CDR3 reads: CASSPGQAFYGYTF. The nucleotide sequence is TGTGCCAGCAGTCCGGGACAGGCGTTCTATGGCTACACCTTC.